The T cell receptor (beta chain) described here comes from a study of vaccination and CD4 T cells after COVID-19. Study-level background: Each person enrolled got two BNT162b2 or mRNA-1273 vaccine doses.

Note on this clonotype: The antigen remains unidentified.

Documented treatment: roughly 10-day PBMC culture with coronavirus spike peptide pools or control peptides (ViraFEST assay). Following expansion of antigen-specific T cells with peptide pools, ViraFEST then sequenced TCRs. This CDR3 is built from 14 residues. Cultured CD4+ T cells had their DNA profiled by the Oncomine TCR Beta short-read assay. The authors extracted genomic DNA from cultured CD4+ T cells. One entry per CDR3 protein, called by TCRdb with MiXCR from the PCR reads. The table lists about 21,000 distinct CDR3 sequences, less than 75% of them singletons. This TCR derives from a human donor who had recovered from COVID-19. The chain uses TRBV21-1 and TRBJ2-7; the table names TRBD1, a call not compared with the DNA. TRBV21-1 has pseudogene status. Sequencing was carried out using CD4+ T cells from blood, cultured in vitro. In DNA form, the CDR3 reads TGTGCCAGCAGCAAAAGGACAGGGGGCCTCGAGCAGTACTTC. Its protein is CASSKRTGGLEQYF.